The 27 T cell receptor beta chains below were found in one sample sequenced in a study of glioma-infiltrating T cells. Amplification of TCR alpha and beta CDR3 regions from RNA used iRepertoire nested multiplex PCR. TCRdb reanalysed the multiplex PCR reads using MiXCR and keeps one entry per CDR3 protein. The sample yields 150,000 to 200,000 distinct CDR3 sequences, about 40% seen once. Sequenced sample: glioma tissue, nonneoplastic brain tissue, or PBMCs (not recorded which). Every receptor here comes from a human donor with low-grade glioma or glioblastoma, undergoing nonglioma brain surgery, or in good health (not recorded which).

As to this clonotype: A much larger clone lies a single base off, so this may be a read error. The chain has TRBV20-1 and TRBJ2-2, with no clear D. In germline, CDR1 is DFQATT, CDR2 SNEGSKA (reference sequence). Trimming stripped 1 base from V and 3 bases from J, with 6 bases between. The CDR3 loop spans 13 amino acids. CDR3 residues: CSARAWDTGELFF. The CDR3 coding sequence is TGCAGTGCTAGAGCTTGGGACACCGGGGAGCTGTTTTTT.

This clonotype was seen ten or more times. This sequence joins TRBV12-3 or TRBV12-4 and TRBJ2-1; no clear D. Trimming took off 4 bases at V and 5 bases at J, with 9 bases between the two ends. This CDR3 contains 13 residues. The CDR3 DNA is TGTGCCAGCAGTTCGCCCCTCAACAATGAGCAGTTCTTC. It encodes CASSSPLNNEQFF.

Concerning this clonotype itself: A much larger clone lies a single base off, so this may be a read error. This is likely a read error, given that the CDR3 carries no conserved phenylalanine or tryptophan at its end. The chain has TRBV2 and TRBJ2-1, with D unresolved. Deletions cut 4 bases from V and 6 bases from J, with 10 bases between. Per the germline V gene, CDR1 is SNHLY and CDR2 is FYNNEI. This CDR3 is built from 13 residues. The CDR3: CASSVLVGNEQFS. CDR3 sequence (DNA): TGTGCCAGCAGTGTTTTAGTAGGCAATGAGCAGTTCTCC.

This clonotype appeared a single time. A much larger clone differs by one base, so this may be a read error. The rearrangement uses TRBV2 and TRBJ2-2; no definite D call. There are 13 residues in the CDR3. Germline V gene data show CDR1 as SNHLY and CDR2 as FYNNEI. The V end was cut by 5 bases, the J end by 7 bases, with 11 bases between. The CDR3 here is CASSSSSGGELFF. The CDR3 DNA follows: TGTGCCAGCAGTTCTAGTTCCGGCGGGGAGCTGTTTTTT. Filled out from reference TRBV2 and TRBJ2-2, the complete variable domain reads EPEVTQTPSHQVTQMGQEVILRCVPISNHLYFYWYRQILGQKVEFLVSFYNNEISEKSEIFDDQFSVERPDGSNFTLKIRSTKLEDSAMYFCASSSSSGGELFFGEGSRLTVL.

With regard to this clonotype: One base away lies a much larger clone, so this may be a sequencing read error. The chain links TRBV7-2 to TRBJ2-3; 7 bases line up with TRBD1. With 3 bases clipped from V and 6 bases from J, the junction kept 6 bases outside the gene matches. The CDR3 extends over 14 amino acids. CDR1 SGHTA and CDR2 FQGNSA come from the germline V gene. CDR3 nucleotides: TGTGCCAGCAGCTTGAAAGGGGGCATGGATACGCAGTATTTT. This sequence encodes CASSLKGGMDTQYF.

The table lists this clonotype with many counts. The chain links TRBV20-1 to TRBJ2-3; TRBD2 aligns across 11 bases. The CDR3 length is 17 residues. J was trimmed by 2 bases and V by 5 bases; bases with no gene match: 12. Germline V lookup: CDR1 DFQATT, CDR2 SNEGSKA (reference sequence). CDR3 region: CSALQTSGKITTDTQYF. The DNA for the CDR3 is TGCAGTGCTCTTCAGACTAGCGGGAAGATTACCACAGATACGCAGTATTTT.

The table lists this clonotype with a few counts. The chain uses TRBV12-3 or TRBV12-4 and TRBJ2-3; 9 bases agree with TRBD2. This CDR3 spans 17 amino acids. V trimming: 5 bases; J trimming: 7 bases; junction bases outside the gene matches: 16. CDR3: CASSPRRSGSKGYTQYF. The CDR3 nucleotides read TGTGCCAGCAGTCCGAGACGTAGCGGGAGTAAAGGGTATACGCAGTATTTT.

The rearrangement links TRBV6-6 to TRBJ2-2; possibly TRBD2 for D (5 bases). V was cut by 6 bases and J by 2 bases, with 13 bases left in between. Germline CDR1 is MNHNY and CDR2 is SVGAGI (reference sequence). This CDR3 contains 15 residues. CDR3 in DNA: TGTGCCAGCAGACTACTAACGGGAAACACCGGGGAGCTGTTTTTT. This sequence encodes CASRLLTGNTGELFF.

This clonotype appeared a few times. The chain links TRBV7-3 to TRBJ2-1; 9 bases are a match to TRBD2. Germline CDR1 and CDR2: SGHTA and FQGTGA. V gave up 5 bases and J gave up 10 bases; unmatched junction bases: 6. The CDR3 extends over 13 amino acids. Here the CDR3 reads CASSTQAGGEQFF. In DNA, the CDR3 is TGTGCCAGCAGCACCCAAGCGGGAGGCGAGCAGTTCTTC. Filled out from reference TRBV7-3 and TRBJ2-1, the complete variable domain reads GAGVSQTPSNKVTEKGKYVELRCDPISGHTALYWYRQSLGQGPEFLIYFQGTGAADDSGLPNDRFFAVRPEGSVSTLKIQRTERGDSAVYLCASSTQAGGEQFFGPGTRLTVL.

A remark on this clonotype: This CDR3 is missing its conserved last phenylalanine or tryptophan, likely due to a read error. This rearrangement joins TRBV11-2 to TRBJ2-1; perhaps TRBD2 as D (6 bases). Trimming pared 1 base from V and 0 bases from J, leaving 13 bases between. Germline CDR1 reads SGHAT; CDR2 reads FQNNGV. This CDR3 comprises 17 residues. The CDR3: CASSLGGVGPSYNEQFS. DNA of the CDR3: TGTGCCAGCAGCTTAGGGGGGGTAGGACCCTCCTACAATGAGCAGTTCTCC.

This clonotype was detected many times. The gene calls are TRBV14 and TRBJ1-1; no firm D call. The V gene's germline CDR1 is SGHDN and CDR2 FVKESK. The CDR3 covers 13 residues. V was clipped by 0 bases and J by 4 bases, with 6 bases between them. The CDR3 sequence is CASSQDYITEAFF. In DNA, the CDR3 is TGTGCCAGCAGCCAAGATTACATCACTGAAGCTTTCTTT.

For this clonotype: Relative to the germline gene, one junction end is altered; a read error may explain this. The J gene is TRBJ2-5, the V gene TRBV6-2 or TRBV6-3; 7 positions match TRBD1. The CDR3 has 15 amino acids. Germline assignment: CDR1 MNHEY and CDR2 SVGEGT. CDR3 sequence (DNA): TGTGCCGGCAGTTATCTCCGGGACAGCCAAGAGACCAAGTACTTC. This gives the protein CAGSYLRDSQETKYF.

V and J are TRBV7-2 and TRBJ2-5; D gene unclear. With 1 base removed from V and 4 bases from J, the gap between germline ends came to 7 bases. This CDR3 contains 13 residues. Germline loops: CDR1 SGHTA, CDR2 FQGNSA. In nucleotides, the CDR3 is TGTGCCAGCAGCTTAGTCCACGGAGAGACCCAGTACTTC. Translated, it gives CASSLVHGETQYF.

The V and J genes are TRBV28 and TRBJ2-1; the match to TRBD2 covers 10 bases. The CDR3 runs to 15 residues. Trimming at V came to 6 bases and at J to 9 bases, leaving 11 bases not matched to a gene. Germline CDR1 and CDR2: MDHEN and SYDVKM. CDR3 loop: CASRVEAGGPGEQFF. In DNA form, the CDR3 reads TGTGCCAGCAGAGTAGAAGCGGGAGGGCCCGGTGAGCAGTTCTTC. The complete variable domain, with remaining parts taken from reference TRBV28 and TRBJ2-1, reads DVKVTQSSRYLVKRTGEKVFLECVQDMDHENMFWYRQDPGLGLRLIYFSYDVKMKEKGDIPEGYSVSREKKERFSLILESASTNQTSMYLCASRVEAGGPGEQFFGPGTRLTVL.

Concerning this clonotype itself: This could be a read error, since a much larger clone is one nucleotide away. The rearrangement joins TRBV20-1 to TRBJ1-6, with no clear D. This CDR3 has 14 residues. Trimming pared 3 bases from V and 10 bases from J, leaving 16 bases between. Germline V lookup: CDR1 DFQATT, CDR2 SNEGSKA (reference sequence). The CDR3 coding sequence is TGCAGTGCTAGGGATGGAAAGGGAGGGTCACCCCTCCACTTT. It specifies CSARDGKGGSPLHF.

The table lists this clonotype with many counts. This chain joins TRBV6-1 and TRBJ2-3; TRBD1 matches at 7 bases. CDR1 is MNHNS and CDR2 is SASEGT in the germline V gene. The CDR3 loop spans 13 amino acids. With V trimmed by 5 bases and J by 8 bases, 7 bases remained unmatched. The CDR3 loop reads CASSLTAGGTQYF. In nucleotides, the CDR3 is TGTGCCAGCAGTCTGACCGCAGGGGGTACGCAGTATTTT.

In this sample, this clonotype turned up a few times. The rearrangement uses TRBV7-9 and TRBJ1-2; a possible D gene is TRBD1 (6 bases). Deletions cut 4 bases from V and 6 bases from J, with 18 bases between. The length of the CDR3 is 15 residues. CDR1 and CDR2 from the germline V gene are SEHNR and FQNEAQ (reference sequence). The CDR3 coding sequence is TGTGCCAGCAGCTCAACGGGACAAATCCCGGATGGCTACACCTTC. Translated, it gives CASSSTGQIPDGYTF. Supplemented by reference TRBV7-9 and TRBJ1-2, the full variable domain reads DTGVSQNPRHKITKRGQNVTFRCDPISEHNRLYWYRQTLGQGPEFLTYFQNEAQLEKSRLLSDRFSAERPKGSFSTLEIQRTEQGDSAMYLCASSSTGQIPDGYTFGSGTRLTVV.

On this clonotype: A clone one base away is much larger, so this may be a read error. J is TRBJ2-7 and V is TRBV20-1; TRBD2 matches 8 bases. From germline, CDR1 is DFQATT and CDR2 SNEGSKA (reference sequence). J lost 5 bases, V lost 4 bases, and 16 bases had no gene match. This CDR3 is built from 16 residues. CDR3 protein: CSAIREGGWALDEQYF. CDR3 bases: TGCAGTGCTATCCGGGAGGGGGGTTGGGCCTTGGACGAGCAGTACTTC.

As regards this clonotype: A clone one base away is much larger, so this may be a read error. CDR3 amino acids: CAIEDVMGDTQYF. The CDR3 DNA reads as TGTGCCATCGAGGACGTGATGGGAGATACGCAGTATTTT. This chain uses TRBV10-3 with TRBJ2-3; D unclear. Trimming removed 8 bases at V and 5 bases at J, with 14 bases between. Germline values: CDR1 ENHRY, CDR2 SYGVKD. The CDR3 length is 13 residues.

This clonotype showed up many times. The chain couples TRBV15 to TRBJ1-5; TRBD1 matches 7 bases. The trim removed 9 bases at V and 1 base at J, leaving 9 bases unmatched. The CDR3 covers 15 residues. CDR1 LNHNV and CDR2 YYDKDF come from the germline V gene (reference sequence). The CDR3 spells CATTLGGQSNQPQHF. CDR3 coding DNA: TGTGCCACTACCCTAGGGGGACAGAGCAATCAGCCCCAGCATTTT.

This clonotype was counted many times. This chain joins TRBV15 and TRBJ1-5; TRBD1 aligns across 8 bases. V dropped 5 bases and J dropped 1; count of bases not matched to a gene: 7. Germline-derived CDR1 and CDR2 are LNHNV and YYDKDF (reference sequence). This CDR3 contains 16 residues. The CDR3 sequence is CATSARQGQSNQPQHF. The CDR3 DNA sequence: TGTGCCACCAGCGCCCGACAGGGGCAGAGCAATCAGCCCCAGCATTTT.

This clonotype has ten or more counts. This rearrangement joins TRBV28 to TRBJ2-5; D is unclear. CDR1 and CDR2 (germline): MDHEN, SYDVKM. The CDR3 has 12 residues. Trimming removed 6 bases at V and 4 bases at J, with 9 bases between. In nucleotides, the CDR3 is TGTGCCAGCAGATCGCCCGGAGAGACCCAGTACTTC. Protein product: CASRSPGETQYF.

V usage is TRBV7-8 and J usage is TRBJ2-1, with 10 bases fitting TRBD2. The germline CDR1 and CDR2 sequences are SGHVS and FQNEAQ. V was clipped by 1 base and J by 6 bases; unmatched bases: 6. This CDR3 comprises 16 residues. CDR3 in amino acids: CASSLGRLAGVNEQFF. The CDR3, as DNA: TGTGCCAGCAGCTTAGGCCGCCTAGCGGGAGTCAATGAGCAGTTCTTC.

With regard to this clonotype: A much larger clone lies a single base off, so this may be a read error. V gene TRBV7-9 combines with J gene TRBJ1-5, with unresolved D. Germline-derived CDR1 and CDR2 are SEHNR and FQNEAQ (reference sequence). The CDR3 totals 14 residues. The CDR3 reads CVSGFGRDNQPQHF. The CDR3 DNA follows: TGTGTCAGCGGCTTCGGACGGGACAATCAGCCCCAGCATTTT.

V gene TRBV7-6 combines with J gene TRBJ2-7; D is unresolved. Trimming removed 5 bases at V and 5 bases at J, with 19 bases between. This CDR3 contains 15 residues. Germline V gene sequence: CDR1 SGHVS, CDR2 FNYEAQ. CDR3 loop: CASSLTLASYDEQYF. The CDR3 coding sequence is TGTGCCAGCAGCCTCACCTTGGCCAGTTACGACGAGCAGTACTTC. Supplemented by reference TRBV7-6 and TRBJ2-7, the full variable domain reads GAGVSQSPRYKVTKRGQDVALRCDPISGHVSLYWYRQALGQGPEFLTYFNYEAQQDKSGLPNDRFSAERPEGSISTLTIQRTEQRDSAMYRCASSLTLASYDEQYFGPGTRLTVT.

This clonotype was detected a few times. The chain couples TRBV14 to TRBJ2-3; no firm D call. The ends were cut back, 3 bases at V and 1 base at J, with 11 bases in the middle. The CDR3 is made up of 15 amino acids. Germline V lookup: CDR1 SGHDN, CDR2 FVKESK. The CDR3 loop reads CASSQAATRTDTQYF. The CDR3, as DNA: TGTGCCAGCAGCCAGGCAGCCACTCGCACAGATACGCAGTATTTT.

This clonotype appeared a single time. The rearrangement joins TRBV5-4 to TRBJ1-2; D is unresolved. The CDR3 spans 14 residues. In germline, CDR1 is SGHNT, CDR2 YYREEE (reference sequence). V was pared by 3 bases and J by 2 bases, with 11 bases between. The chain's CDR3 is CASSSDCGNYGYTF. In DNA, the CDR3 is TGTGCCAGCAGCTCTGATTGTGGGAACTATGGCTACACCTTC. The entire variable domain, with the rest obtained from reference TRBV5-4 and TRBJ1-2, is as follows: ETGVTQSPTHLIKTRGQQVTLRCSSQSGHNTVSWYQQALGQGPQFIFQYYREEENGRGNFPPRFSGLQFPNYSSELNVNALELDDSALYLCASSSDCGNYGYTFGSGTRLTVV.